The 30 T cell receptor beta chains below come from one sample, sequenced in a study of low-dose radiotherapy and immunotherapy resistance in tumors. Stated time point: before trial treatment. First-strand cDNA used TRAV- and TRBV-specific primers, covering alpha and beta chains. Both a constant-region primer and a V-primer adapter served to amplify TCRs across 15 to 20 PCR cycles. TCRdb re-called the reads through MiXCR, storing one row per CDR3 protein. This table holds 64,000 or so distinct CDR3 sequences, about a third found once. The material sequenced was PBMCs, taken before treatment. The source is a female donor with ovarian cancer.

Comment on this clonotype: A far larger clone is a single base away, which makes a read error likely. V gene TRBV6-2 or TRBV6-3 combines with J gene TRBJ2-7, with 9 bases that match TRBD1. The CDR3 covers 19 residues. CDR1 and CDR2 from the germline V gene are MNHEY and SVGEGT. J lost 7 bases, V lost 5 bases, and 24 bases had no gene match. CDR3 sequence reads: CASSEAFLGTGSWYNEQYF. DNA of the CDR3: TGTGCCAGCAGTGAAGCATTCCTCGGGACAGGGAGTTGGTACAATGAGCAGTACTTC.

The sample holds many counts of this clonotype. This chain joins TRBV29-1 and TRBJ1-1; 7 nucleotides match TRBD1. The CDR3 is 14 amino acids. Germline loops: CDR1 SQVTM, CDR2 ANQGSEA. The J segment lost 5 bases and the V segment lost 7 bases, leaving 13 bases of the junction unmatched. The CDR3 coding sequence is TGCAGCGCTATGGACAGGTCGAGTCGGACTGAAGCTTTCTTT. As protein: CSAMDRSSRTEAFF.

The table lists this clonotype with many counts. This chain links TRBV5-1 with TRBJ2-2; 8 nucleotides align to TRBD1. CDR1 SGHRS and CDR2 YFSETQ come from the germline V gene. V was clipped by 4 bases and J by 7 bases; unmatched bases: 9. There are 15 residues in the CDR3. The CDR3 DNA sequence: TGCGCCAGCAGCCCAGGGACAGGAACGTACGGGGAGCTGTTTTTT. This codes for CASSPGTGTYGELFF.

At least ten counts were recorded for this clonotype. The CDR3, as DNA: TGCAGTGCCACCCCTGGGACAGGGCAAGAGACCCAGTACTTC. The encoded protein is CSATPGTGQETQYF. The genes are TRBV20-1 and TRBJ2-5, with TRBD1 matching over 9 bases. Looked up from germline, CDR1 is DFQATT and CDR2 is SNEGSKA (reference sequence). After removal of 6 bases from V and 2 bases from J, the junction contained 7 bases not matched to a gene. The length of the CDR3 is 14 residues.

The table lists this clonotype with many counts. This chain joins TRBV6-2 or TRBV6-3 and TRBJ2-1; the match to TRBD2 covers 10 bases. The CDR3 runs 16 residues. Looked up from germline, CDR1 is MNHEY and CDR2 is SVGEGT. The junction had 8 bases not matched to a gene; V was cut back by 0 bases and J by 9 bases. The CDR3 DNA is TGTGCCAGCAGTTACTCGATGCTAGCGGGAGTAGGTGAGCAGTTCTTC. This sequence encodes CASSYSMLAGVGEQFF.

The rearrangement links TRBV11-2 to TRBJ2-3, with 13 bases lining up with TRBD2. The V and J ends lost 5 bases and 6 bases, in that order; junction bases with no gene match: 5. Germline lookup yields CDR1 SGHAT and CDR2 FQNNGV. This CDR3 comprises 15 residues. The CDR3 is CASSKLAGGADTQYF. The CDR3 DNA follows: TGTGCCAGCAGCAAACTAGCGGGAGGGGCGGATACGCAGTATTTT.

At least ten counts were recorded for this clonotype. J is TRBJ2-3 and V is TRBV5-1, with TRBD2 identical over 9 bases. The J segment lost 4 bases and the V segment lost 4 bases, leaving 10 bases of the junction unmatched. CDR1 is SGHRS and CDR2 is YFSETQ in the germline V gene. CDR3 size: 16 residues. The CDR3 sequence: CASSPLASGIADTQYF. The CDR3, as DNA: TGCGCCAGCAGCCCTTTGGCTAGCGGGATAGCAGATACGCAGTATTTT.

This clonotype appeared many times. This chain uses TRBV10-3 with TRBJ2-3; 13 positions match TRBD2. V trimming: 5 bases; J trimming: 7 bases; junction bases outside the gene matches: 12. This CDR3 contains 17 residues. The germline CDR1 and CDR2 sequences are ENHRY and SYGVKD. CDR3 nucleotides: TGTGCCATCAGTATTCATTCAGGGACTAGCGGGGATAATACGCAGTATTTT. Amino acid sequence: CAISIHSGTSGDNTQYF.

The chain carries TRBV29-1 and TRBJ1-2; TRBD1 might be the D (6 bases). Germline loops: CDR1 SQVTM, CDR2 ANQGSEA. The CDR3 is made up of 13 amino acids. Trimming cost V 5 bases and J 3 bases, with 13 bases left between them. The CDR3 region is CSVFGGLDYGYTF. The CDR3 nucleotides are TGCAGCGTTTTCGGGGGGCTGGACTATGGCTACACCTTC.

In this sample, this clonotype turned up many times. V gene TRBV7-2 combines with J gene TRBJ2-7, with D possibly TRBD1 on 6 matching bases. Trimming left V 2 bases short and J 4 bases short, with 21 bases between. Per germline, CDR1 SGHTA and CDR2 FQGNSA. CDR3 length equals 17 residues. The CDR3 bases are TGTGCCAGCAGCTTATTACCTGTGGGGGCAGTGGGATACGAGCAGTACTTC. It specifies CASSLLPVGAVGYEQYF.

With respect to this clonotype: A far larger clone lies a single base away; this is likely a read error. This rearrangement joins TRBV24-1 to TRBJ2-5; 10 bases line up with TRBD1. The germline V gene encodes CDR1 KGHDR and CDR2 SFDVKD. The ends lost 9 bases at V and 11 bases at J; junction bases unmatched: 11. This CDR3 is 13 amino acids long. CDR3 region: CATRQGAYNEQYF. The DNA of the CDR3 is TGTGCCACCCGACAGGGGGCCTACAATGAGCAGTACTTC.

In this sample, this clonotype turned up many times. V gene TRBV20-1 combines with J gene TRBJ2-4; D not certain. V gave up 4 bases and J gave up 0 bases, with 13 bases separating them. The CDR3 has 15 residues. In germline, CDR1 is DFQATT, CDR2 SNEGSKA (reference sequence). In nucleotides, the CDR3 is TGCAGTGCTACTCCCCCAACTCTAGCCAAAAACATTCAGTACTTC. Protein sequence: CSATPPTLAKNIQYF.

This clonotype was counted a few times. The V gene is TRBV5-1, the J gene TRBJ2-1; tentatively, D is TRBD2 (6 bases). The V and J ends lost 0 bases and 8 bases respectively, with 15 bases between them. In germline, CDR1 is SGHRS, CDR2 YFSETQ. There are 15 residues in the CDR3. The CDR3 sequence is CASSLAGGNRDEQFF. In nucleotides, the CDR3 is TGCGCCAGCAGCTTGGCTGGGGGGAATCGTGATGAGCAGTTCTTC.

This clonotype was observed at least ten times. The chain couples TRBV5-1 to TRBJ2-7; 7 positions match TRBD2. This CDR3 spans 15 amino acids. V gave up 0 bases and J gave up 6 bases; unmatched junction bases: 9. The germline CDR1 and CDR2 sequences are SGHRS and YFSETQ. The CDR3 DNA reads as TGCGCCAGCAGCTTGGTTTCTAGCGGAAAAGGCGAGCAGTACTTC. This codes for CASSLVSSGKGEQYF.

This clonotype has ten or more counts. This chain links TRBV4-1 with TRBJ1-4; maybe TRBD1 (6 bases). Germline values: CDR1 MGHRA, CDR2 YSYEKL. The CDR3 extends over 15 amino acids. V gave up 2 bases and J gave up 1 base, with 8 bases separating them. This chain's CDR3 is CASSQQGLTNEKLFF. CDR3 DNA sequence: TGCGCCAGCAGCCAACAGGGGTTAACTAATGAAAAACTGTTTTTT.

The chain uses TRBV10-3 and TRBJ2-5; D remains ambiguous. This CDR3 has 13 residues. Germline CDR1 reads ENHRY; CDR2 reads SYGVKD. The ends were cut back, 0 bases at V and 0 bases at J, with 2 bases in the middle. CDR3 bases: TGTGCCATCAGTGAGTCTTACCAAGAGACCCAGTACTTC. It yields the protein CAISESYQETQYF.

This clonotype was recorded many times. V and J are TRBV19 and TRBJ2-2; TRBD2 agrees at 9 bases. Germline assignment: CDR1 LNHDA and CDR2 SQIVND (reference sequence). Unmatched junction bases numbered 6, after V lost 4 bases and J lost 3 bases. The CDR3 length is 16 residues. The chain's CDR3 is CASSKEAGGYTGELFF. CDR3 nucleotides: TGTGCCAGTAGTAAAGAAGCGGGAGGTTACACCGGGGAGCTGTTTTTT.

In its sample, this clonotype was seen many times. V usage is TRBV7-9 and J usage is TRBJ1-1; D remains ambiguous. In germline, CDR1 is SEHNR, CDR2 FQNEAQ (reference sequence). V dropped 4 bases and J dropped 1 base, with 7 bases sitting between them. This CDR3 is 13 amino acids long. CDR3 in DNA: TGTGCCAGCAGCTCTAGGAGGAACACTGAAGCTTTCTTT. This encodes CASSSRRNTEAFF.

The chain is built from TRBV24-1 and TRBJ2-7; D ambiguous. The germline V gene has CDR1 KGHDR and CDR2 SFDVKD. This CDR3 is 13 amino acids long. V was trimmed by 4 bases and J by 6 bases, leaving 12 bases between them. The CDR3 coding sequence is TGTGCCACCAGTGACACCGCCATGGGCGAGCAGTACTTC. Translating gives CATSDTAMGEQYF.

In its sample, this clonotype was seen many times. The chain employs TRBV18 and TRBJ2-1; 10 positions match TRBD2. The CDR3 runs 15 residues. The V gene's germline CDR1 is KGHSH and CDR2 LQKENI. With 3 bases clipped from V and 4 bases from J, the junction kept 3 bases outside the gene matches. DNA for the CDR3: TGTGCCAGCTCACCGGGACTAGCGCCTTACAATGAGCAGTTCTTC. Protein sequence: CASSPGLAPYNEQFF.

V is TRBV2 and J is TRBJ2-3; 7 nucleotides match TRBD1. Trimming at V came to 8 bases and at J to 3 bases, leaving 11 bases not matched to a gene. This CDR3 spans 15 amino acids. Germline V gives CDR1 SNHLY, CDR2 FYNNEI. The CDR3 is CASLRDSLLTDTQYF. CDR3 in DNA: TGTGCCAGCCTCCGGGACAGTCTACTAACAGATACGCAGTATTTT.

The chain combines TRBV29-1 with TRBJ2-5; the D gene is possibly TRBD1 (5 bases). The CDR3 totals 14 residues. CDR1 and CDR2 from the germline V gene are SQVTM and ANQGSEA. Deletions cut 6 bases from V and 5 bases from J, with 19 bases between. The DNA of the CDR3 is TGCAGCGTCTACCCCTCCAGGGCTCCGGAGACCCAGTACTTC. Protein sequence: CSVYPSRAPETQYF.

In this sample, this clonotype turned up many times. The chain couples TRBV6-2 or TRBV6-3 to TRBJ1-1; possible D gene TRBD1, 5 bases. The V gene's germline CDR1 is MNHEY and CDR2 SVGEGT. Trimming shortened V by 4 bases and J by 6 bases, and 9 bases separated the two germline ends. The CDR3 consists of 12 residues. The CDR3, as DNA: TGTGCCAGCAGTTCTGGGGGTCCTGAAGCTTTCTTT. This codes for CASSSGGPEAFF.

This clonotype showed up many times. The chain recombines TRBV13 with TRBJ2-7, with D maybe TRBD2 (5 bases). The CDR3 extends over 14 amino acids. Per germline, CDR1 PRHDT and CDR2 FYEKMQ (reference sequence). With 0 bases removed from V and 5 bases from J, the gap between germline ends came to 11 bases. CDR3 residues: CASSLGKGADEQYF. The CDR3 nucleotides read TGTGCCAGCAGCTTAGGTAAGGGAGCGGACGAGCAGTACTTC.

This sequence joins TRBV28 and TRBJ1-2; the D is unclear. The V gene's germline CDR1 is MDHEN and CDR2 SYDVKM. Trimming pared 7 bases from V and 9 bases from J, leaving 18 bases between. The CDR3 has 13 amino acids. The CDR3 loop reads CASTKSSGYRYTF. CDR3 sequence (DNA): TGTGCCAGCACCAAAAGTAGCGGCTACCGCTACACCTTC.

This clonotype was seen at least ten times. The chain uses TRBV11-1 and TRBJ1-6; 8 bases agree with TRBD1. V lost 5 bases to trimming and J lost 5 bases; unmatched junction nucleotides: 2. The CDR3 runs 14 residues. Per the germline V gene, CDR1 is SGHAT and CDR2 is FQDESV (reference sequence). CDR3 region: CASSRTGNNSPLHF. Here the CDR3 DNA reads TGTGCCAGCAGCCGGACAGGGAATAATTCACCCCTCCACTTT.

In regard to this clonotype: The likely explanation is a read error, given a far larger clone one base away. The chain couples TRBV28 to TRBJ2-3; D remains ambiguous. CDR1 and CDR2 (germline): MDHEN, SYDVKM. Trimming pared 5 bases from V and 2 bases from J, leaving 2 bases between. The CDR3 totals 11 residues. Here the CDR3 DNA reads TGTGCCAGCAGTCACACAGATACGCAGTATTTT. The encoded protein is CASSHTDTQYF.

This clonotype was seen many times. The V and J genes are TRBV7-9 and TRBJ1-4; a weak D match, TRBD1 (5 bases). This CDR3 has 16 amino acids. Germline values: CDR1 SEHNR, CDR2 FQNEAQ (reference sequence). V was shortened by 5 bases and J by 10 bases, with 23 bases between the two germline ends. The CDR3 nucleotides read TGTGCCAGCAGCCTCACCGGTCCGGGGCGGTCGGGAAAACTGTTTTTT. Protein product: CASSLTGPGRSGKLFF.

This clonotype has ten or more counts. The chain joins TRBV5-1 to TRBJ2-1; 9 bases fit TRBD2. Unmatched junction bases numbered 12, after V lost 4 bases and J lost 4 bases. There are 17 residues in the CDR3. Germline loops: CDR1 SGHRS, CDR2 YFSETQ. The CDR3 protein is CASSRGKLAGLYNEQFF. CDR3 DNA sequence: TGCGCCAGCAGCAGGGGGAAACTAGCGGGCCTGTACAATGAGCAGTTCTTC.

The V and J genes are TRBV11-2 and TRBJ1-5; tentatively, D is TRBD1 (5 bases). V was cut by 5 bases and J by 7 bases, with 12 bases left in between. The CDR3 spans 13 residues. Germline V lookup: CDR1 SGHAT, CDR2 FQNNGV. CDR3 nucleotide sequence: TGTGCCAGCAGCCCACATTGGGGGCAGCCCCAGCATTTT. Its translation: CASSPHWGQPQHF.